This T cell receptor beta chain originates from a study of blood T cell repertoires in COVID-19. Study context: In each case, the material was cDNA or gDNA derived from T cells, B-cell-depleted T cells, or PBMCs.

TCRdb keeps only in-frame clones here, not all; method: immunoSEQ multiplex PCR. The sample shows about 250,000 clones, 75% to 85% of them seen only once. Germline lookup yields CDR1 SGHNT and CDR2 YYREEE (reference sequence). V lost 4 bases and J lost 5, with 20 bases in between. The CDR3 contains 16 residues. The age range of participants was 18 to 89 years, with residence in more than 20 US areas. Clinical history reported by participants formed the basis on which cohorts were assigned. This clonotype was obtained from a woman in her 50s with acute COVID-19. The chain is built from TRBV5-4 and TRBJ2-3; D may be TRBD2 (5 bases). The sample taken for sequencing was PBMCs or T cells enriched from blood (not recorded which). The CDR3 nucleotides read TGTGCCAGCAGCCCAGAACTTAAAACTAGGGAAGATACGCAGTATTTT. It yields the protein CASSPELKTREDTQYF.